One and the same sample provided the 26 T cell receptor beta chains below, sequenced in a study of glioma-infiltrating T cells. Amplification of TCR alpha and beta CDR3 regions from RNA used iRepertoire nested multiplex PCR. TCRdb used MiXCR to reprocess the multiplex PCR reads, holding one entry per CDR3 protein. Of around 130,000 distinct CDR3 sequences listed, 20% to 25% are singletons. Sequenced: glioma tissue, nonneoplastic brain tissue, or PBMCs (not recorded which). The receptors shown here come from a human donor with low-grade glioma or glioblastoma, undergoing nonglioma brain surgery, or in good health (not recorded which).

The chain combines TRBV7-3 with TRBJ2-5; D unclear. The CDR3 runs to 13 residues. The germline V gene encodes CDR1 SGHTA and CDR2 FQGTGA. Trimming shortened V by 5 bases and J by 0 bases, and 7 bases separated the two germline ends. Here the CDR3 DNA reads TGTGCCAGCAGCCCTACGTACCAAGAGACCCAGTACTTC. Amino acid sequence: CASSPTYQETQYF. The variable domain in full, completed from reference TRBV7-3 and TRBJ2-5, reads GAGVSQTPSNKVTEKGKYVELRCDPISGHTALYWYRQSLGQGPEFLIYFQGTGAADDSGLPNDRFFAVRPEGSVSTLKIQRTERGDSAVYLCASSPTYQETQYFGPGTRLLVL.

This clonotype was seen more than once but under ten times. The chain carries TRBV11-2 and TRBJ2-2; either TRBD1 or TRBD2 may supply D (8 bases each). Trimming took 5 bases from V and 4 from J, leaving 20 bases between them. The germline CDR1 and CDR2 sequences are SGHAT and FQNNGV. The CDR3 consists of 17 residues. The CDR3 sequence: CASSQGAGGLSTGELFF. The CDR3 DNA reads TGTGCCAGCAGCCAGGGGGCGGGGGGCCTATCCACCGGGGAGCTGTTTTTT.

In this sample, this clonotype turned up a few times. At one of its ends the junction is not consistent with the germline gene, which may arise from a read error. V is TRBV7-8 and J is TRBJ2-5, with TRBD2 identical over 10 bases. The germline CDR1 and CDR2 sequences are SGHVS and FQNEAQ. This CDR3 spans 16 amino acids. The CDR3 loop is CASSLVQRGGQATQYF. CDR3 nucleotides: TGTGCCAGCAGCTTAGTTCAGCGGGGGGGCCAAGCGACCCAGTACTTC.

This clonotype was observed many times. The chain has TRBV6-1 and TRBJ2-7; D might be TRBD2 (6 bases). The V and J ends lost 6 bases and 4 bases respectively, with 16 bases between them. This CDR3 contains 14 residues. Germline lookup yields CDR1 MNHNS and CDR2 SASEGT. The CDR3 sequence: CASSPGLGGYEQYV. The CDR3 DNA sequence: TGTGCCAGCAGCCCAGGACTGGGGGGTTACGAGCAGTACGTC.

This clonotype has at least ten counts. This chain connects TRBV14 to TRBJ1-5; D not certain. Germline V gene data show CDR1 as SGHDN and CDR2 as FVKESK. This CDR3 comprises 13 residues. The V end lost 4 bases, the J end lost 1 base, and 5 bases lay between the germline ends. In nucleotides, the CDR3 is TGTGCCAGCAGCCGTTCCAGCAATCAGCCCCAGCATTTT. Residues: CASSRSSNQPQHF.

This clonotype was seen more than once but under ten times. The chain has TRBV4-1 and TRBJ1-6, with unresolved D. CDR1 and CDR2 from the germline V gene are MGHRA and YSYEKL. V was cut by 0 bases and J by 10 bases, with 7 bases left in between. The CDR3 runs 13 residues. The CDR3 sequence is CASSQEEGSPLHF. The CDR3 DNA is TGCGCCAGCAGCCAAGAGGAAGGCTCACCCCTCCACTTT.

The V call is TRBV7-2, the J call TRBJ1-1; TRBD1 might be the D (6 bases). V shed 7 bases and J shed 0 bases, with 12 bases lying between them. The CDR3 has 14 residues. In germline, CDR1 is SGHTA, CDR2 FQGNSA. The CDR3 bases are TGTGCCAGCACCAAACAGGGTATGAACACTGAAGCTTTCTTT. The encoded protein is CASTKQGMNTEAFF.

V usage is TRBV5-1 and J usage is TRBJ1-6; no reliable D call. The CDR3 runs to 14 residues. With 2 bases removed from V and 13 bases from J, the gap between germline ends came to 16 bases. Germline lookup yields CDR1 SGHRS and CDR2 YFSETQ. The CDR3 DNA reads TGCGCCAGCAGCTTACCGCAGAATCGCTCGCCCCTCCACTTT. This translates into CASSLPQNRSPLHF.

The J gene is TRBJ2-5, the V gene TRBV6-1; perhaps TRBD2 as D (6 bases). Trimming removed 5 bases from V and 2 bases from J, with 12 bases in between. The CDR3 has 14 residues. Germline V gene sequence: CDR1 MNHNS, CDR2 SASEGT. The CDR3 protein is CASSFRDSQETQYF. The CDR3, as DNA: TGTGCCAGCAGTTTCCGGGACTCGCAAGAGACCCAGTACTTC.

This chain connects TRBV7-9 to TRBJ2-7, with D uncertain. In germline, CDR1 is SEHNR, CDR2 FQNEAQ (reference sequence). This CDR3 contains 15 residues. V was clipped by 1 base and J by 7 bases, with 17 bases between them. The CDR3 DNA is TGTGCCAGCAGCTTAGATAATGACCCCCTGGGTGAGCAGTACGTC. Translation gives CASSLDNDPLGEQYV.

This clonotype was recorded at least ten times. The chain carries TRBV6-1 and TRBJ1-5; no clear D. The CDR3 totals 13 residues. The germline V and J ends were trimmed by 7 bases and 3 bases, with 10 bases remaining between them. Germline CDR1 and CDR2: MNHNS and SASEGT. DNA for the CDR3: TGTGCCAGCAATAGGGCGTTCAATCAGCCCCAGCATTTT. Protein product: CASNRAFNQPQHF.

This clonotype was seen ten or more times. V usage is TRBV27 and J usage is TRBJ2-3; D is undetermined. This CDR3 contains 14 residues. Germline CDR1 is MNHEY and CDR2 is SMNVEV (reference sequence). Trimming shortened V by 6 bases and J by 3 bases, and 13 bases separated the two germline ends. This CDR3 reads CASSWSSPTDTQYF. As DNA, the CDR3 is TGTGCCAGCAGCTGGTCCTCCCCGACAGATACGCAGTATTTT.

This clonotype was seen a few times. The chain carries TRBV7-8 and TRBJ1-2; perhaps TRBD1 as D (6 bases). CDR3 length equals 12 residues. V gave up 8 bases and J gave up 5 bases, with 12 bases separating them. Germline CDR1 is SGHVS and CDR2 is FQNEAQ. The CDR3 sequence is CASRDKVYGYTF. CDR3 nucleotide sequence: TGTGCCAGCCGGGACAAGGTGTATGGCTACACCTTC.

This clonotype was seen a handful of times. Here the CDR3 reads CASSEERGARAGELFF. The CDR3 DNA is TGTGCCAGCAGTGAAGAGCGGGGGGCGCGCGCCGGGGAGCTGTTTTTT. The chain employs TRBV7-7 and TRBJ2-2, with 9 bases that match TRBD2. The V segment lost 6 bases and the J segment 6 bases; nucleotides outside the gene matches: 11. Germline CDR1 and CDR2: SSHAT and FNYEAQ (reference sequence). The CDR3 is 16 residues long.

For this clonotype: A read error may be the cause here, since a much bigger clone is one base away. The rearrangement joins TRBV27 to TRBJ2-1, with 10 bases fitting TRBD1. The CDR3 runs to 15 residues. Germline assignment: CDR1 MNHEY and CDR2 SMNVEV (reference sequence). Trimming removed 6 bases from V and 4 bases from J; junction bases left unmatched: 6. The CDR3 spells CASSLLGQGYNEQFF. CDR3 DNA: TGTGCCAGCAGCTTGTTGGGACAGGGGTACAATGAGCAGTTCTTC.

The gene calls are TRBV5-1 and TRBJ2-3; 9 bases map to TRBD1. Germline trimming cut 3 bases from V and 3 bases from J; bases unmatched to any gene: 5. Germline V gene lookup returns CDR1 SGHRS and CDR2 YFSETQ. This CDR3 is 15 amino acids long. CDR3 in amino acids: CASSWTGARTDTQYF. The CDR3 DNA follows: TGCGCCAGCAGCTGGACAGGGGCTAGGACAGATACGCAGTATTTT.

This clonotype was detected only a few times. V is TRBV7-9 and J is TRBJ2-3, with D maybe TRBD2 (6 bases). Germline V gives CDR1 SEHNR, CDR2 FQNEAQ (reference sequence). Trimming pared 1 base from V and 5 bases from J, leaving 22 bases between. The CDR3 is 18 residues long. CDR3 amino acids: CASSLDRGPAEGEDTQYF. CDR3 nucleotides: TGTGCCAGCAGCTTAGATAGAGGGCCGGCGGAGGGCGAAGATACGCAGTATTTT.

On this clonotype itself: Possible read error: a much larger clone is one base away. This chain connects TRBV20-1 to TRBJ1-5; D might be TRBD1 (6 bases). Per germline, CDR1 DFQATT and CDR2 SNEGSKA (reference sequence). This CDR3 comprises 14 residues. V lost 2 bases and J lost 4, with 12 bases in between. Here the CDR3 DNA reads TGCAGTGCTAGACATGACAGGCGGAATCAGCCCCAGCATTTT. Translated, it gives CSARHDRRNQPQHF.

As to this clonotype: A much larger clone is a single base away; this may be a read error. This chain connects TRBV7-2 to TRBJ2-1; D may match TRBD1 or TRBD2 (5 bases each). Germline CDR1 reads SGHTA; CDR2 reads FQGNSA. V was pared by 5 bases and J by 5 bases, with 16 bases between. The CDR3 consists of 15 residues. The DNA for the CDR3 is TGTGCCAGCAGCCTGGGGGTGGGGAGTCACAATGAGCAGTTCTTC. Its translation: CASSLGVGSHNEQFF.

Ten or more counts support this clonotype. V and J are TRBV7-3 and TRBJ2-3; D ambiguous. V lost 3 bases to trimming and J lost 6 bases, with 10 bases between them. The V gene's germline CDR1 is SGHTA and CDR2 FQGTGA. The CDR3 length is 13 residues. CDR3 in amino acids: CASSFFKGDTQYF. The DNA of the CDR3 is TGTGCCAGCAGCTTTTTCAAGGGCGATACGCAGTATTTT.

About this clonotype: This may be a read error: a much more frequent sequence differs by one nucleotide. The rearrangement links TRBV11-2 to TRBJ2-3; 12 bases line up with TRBD2. The CDR3 spans 16 residues. CDR1 and CDR2 from the germline V gene are SGHAT and FQNNGV. CDR3 protein: CARSFLAGGPVGTQYF. The CDR3 region has the DNA TGTGCCCGCAGCTTTCTAGCGGGGGGGCCGGTCGGTACGCAGTATTTT.

Only a few counts were recorded for this clonotype. The chain combines TRBV7-9 with TRBJ2-5; TRBD1 agrees at 7 bases. The CDR3 runs 15 residues. With 1 base clipped from V and 2 bases from J, the junction kept 4 bases outside the gene matches. Germline V gives CDR1 SEHNR, CDR2 FQNEAQ (reference sequence). CDR3 in DNA: TGTGCCAGCAGCTTAGGGGGACAGACTCAAGAGACCCAGTACTTC. Its translation is CASSLGGQTQETQYF.

This clonotype was seen more than once but under ten times. The chain employs TRBV3-1 and TRBJ2-3, with a possible D match to TRBD2 (6 bases). CDR1 and CDR2 (germline): LGHDT, YNNKEL (reference sequence). The V gene lost 1 base and the J gene lost 5 bases, with 16 bases spanning the gap. CDR3 length equals 16 residues. The CDR3 sequence is CASSQAVGGLRDTQYF. The CDR3 DNA reads TGTGCCAGCAGCCAAGCCGTGGGAGGTTTGAGAGATACGCAGTATTTT.

V usage is TRBV24-1 and J usage is TRBJ2-5; D is perhaps TRBD1 (6 bases). There are 13 residues in the CDR3. V lost 1 base to trimming and J lost 4 bases, with 6 bases between them. CDR1 and CDR2 from the germline V gene are KGHDR and SFDVKD. In DNA form, the CDR3 reads TGTGCCACCAGTGATTTACAGGGAGAGACCCAGTACTTC. Amino acids: CATSDLQGETQYF.

A few counts support this clonotype. The chain is built from TRBV18 and TRBJ2-3; D unclear. Germline V gene sequence: CDR1 KGHSH, CDR2 LQKENI. Between the trimmed V and J ends, which lost 1 base and 2 bases, there was a span of 13 bases. The CDR3 covers 16 residues. CDR3 in amino acids: CASSPRLYEVTDTQYF. CDR3 sequence (DNA): TGTGCCAGCTCACCACGGTTATACGAGGTCACAGATACGCAGTATTTT.

This clonotype was counted between two and nine times. The CDR3 loop reads CASSLDGQGRYNEQFF. CDR3 coding DNA: TGCGCCAGCAGCCTAGACGGACAGGGAAGATACAATGAGCAGTTCTTC. The gene calls are TRBV5-1 and TRBJ2-1, with TRBD1 matching 8 bases. This CDR3 has 16 amino acids. V trimming: 4 bases; J trimming: 4 bases; junction bases outside the gene matches: 10. Germline assignment: CDR1 SGHRS and CDR2 YFSETQ.